A selection of T cell receptor beta chains follows, all from one sample in a study of CD8 T cells in ankylosing spondylitis. TCRdb independently ran MiXCR on the 5' RACE reads; one entry per CDR3 protein. Among roughly 30,000 distinct CDR3 sequences, around 30% were seen once, and the ten largest hold over 40%. Source material: synovial fluid, either unsorted or a sorted T cell fraction (not recorded which). The receptors here all came from a male donor with ankylosing spondylitis. The CDR3 runs from the conserved cysteine through the conserved F or W. D genes are given only for firm matches. Clone size is stated in some rows and not others, as once, few, many or a class when expanded.

d_gene: TRBD1
abundance: .
j_gene: TRBJ2-7
v_gene: TRBV7-9
CDR3aa: CASGGQGMGEQYF
CDR3nt: TGTGCCAGCGGGGGACAGGGGATGGGCGAGCAGTACTTC

d_gene: TRBD1
abundance: .
j_gene: TRBJ1-3
v_gene: TRBV27
CDR3aa: CASSSTLWGSLGQGVPGNTIYF
CDR3nt: TGTGCCAGCAGTTCAACCCTTTGGGGCTCCTTAGGACAGGGGGTTCCTGGAAACACCATATATTTT

d_gene: .
abundance: few
j_gene: TRBJ1-1
v_gene: TRBV27
CDR3aa: CASSFFPNTEAFF
CDR3nt: TGTGCCAGCAGTTTTTTTCCGAACACTGAAGCTTTCTTT

d_gene: TRBD2
abundance: .
j_gene: TRBJ2-1
v_gene: TRBV12-3/TRBV12-4
CDR3aa: CASRLGLAGYNEQFF
CDR3nt: TGTGCCAGCAGGCTAGGTCTAGCGGGATACAATGAGCAGTTCTTC

d_gene: .
abundance: .
j_gene: TRBJ2-1
v_gene: TRBV20-1
CDR3aa: CSARWRGPGINEQFF
CDR3nt: TGCAGTGCTAGATGGAGGGGTCCCGGGATAAATGAGCAGTTCTTC

d_gene: .
abundance: many
j_gene: TRBJ2-3
v_gene: TRBV12-3/TRBV12-4
CDR3aa: CASSLGLDRDTQYF
CDR3nt: TGTGCCAGCAGTTTGGGTCTTGACAGAGATACGCAGTATTTT

d_gene: TRBD1
abundance: .
j_gene: TRBJ2-7
v_gene: TRBV30
CDR3aa: CALTRRQGDFYEQYF
CDR3nt: TGTGCCTTGACGAGGCGGCAGGGGGATTTCTACGAGCAGTACTTC

d_gene: .
abundance: few
j_gene: TRBJ2-1
v_gene: TRBV20-1
CDR3aa: CSARGSRHSYNEQFF
CDR3nt: TGCAGTGCCAGGGGCTCGCGGCACTCCTACAATGAGCAGTTCTTC

d_gene: .
abundance: many
j_gene: TRBJ1-2
v_gene: TRBV12-3/TRBV12-4
CDR3aa: CASSITEIPTRNGYTF
CDR3nt: TGTGCCAGCAGTATAACTGAAATACCAACTAGGAATGGCTACACCTTC

d_gene: .
abundance: .
j_gene: TRBJ2-2
v_gene: TRBV6-4
CDR3aa: CASSPDGTNTGELFF
CDR3nt: TGTGCCAGCAGTCCCGACGGTACCAACACCGGGGAGCTGTTTTTT

d_gene: .
abundance: .
j_gene: TRBJ2-3
v_gene: TRBV10-3
CDR3aa: CAIRGRTGPHSTDTQYF
CDR3nt: TGTGCCATCAGGGGCCGAACGGGGCCGCATAGCACAGATACGCAGTATTTT

d_gene: .
abundance: .
j_gene: TRBJ2-1
v_gene: TRBV7-8
CDR3aa: CASSLALSPSSYNEQFF
CDR3nt: TGTGCCAGCAGCTTAGCGCTTAGCCCTAGCTCCTACAATGAGCAGTTCTTC

d_gene: TRBD2
abundance: many
j_gene: TRBJ2-3
v_gene: TRBV24-1
CDR3aa: CATSDRLAGDGITDTQYF
CDR3nt: TGTGCCACCAGTGATAGACTAGCGGGAGATGGTATCACAGATACGCAGTATTTT

d_gene: .
abundance: .
j_gene: TRBJ1-1
v_gene: TRBV12-3/TRBV12-4
CDR3aa: CASTLQVNTEAFF
CDR3nt: TGTGCCAGCACTTTACAGGTGAACACTGAAGCTTTCTTT

d_gene: .
abundance: few
j_gene: TRBJ2-5
v_gene: TRBV5-5
CDR3aa: CASSYRASQETQYF
CDR3nt: TGTGCCAGCAGCTATAGAGCCTCCCAAGAGACCCAGTACTTC

d_gene: .
abundance: many
j_gene: TRBJ2-5
v_gene: TRBV4-2
CDR3aa: CASSRERVGETQYF
CDR3nt: TGTGCCAGCAGCCGGGAGCGGGTAGGGGAGACCCAGTACTTC

d_gene: TRBD2
abundance: .
j_gene: TRBJ2-1
v_gene: TRBV13
CDR3aa: CASSSHRLAGLYNEQFF
CDR3nt: TGTGCCAGCAGTTCCCACCGACTAGCGGGATTATACAATGAGCAGTTCTTC